The clone carrying this T cell receptor (beta chain) has only a few counts. Its antigen is still unknown. TCRdb re-called the 5' RACE reads with MiXCR, one entry per CDR3 protein. The top ten hold around 4.1% of the sample, which has more than 100,000 distinct CDR3 sequences, more than 9.5% seen once. Germline values: CDR1 SGHTA, CDR2 FQGNSA. The germline V and J ends were trimmed by 11 bases and 4 bases, with 8 bases remaining between them. CDR3 length equals 11 residues. The data were taken from a study of CD8 T cells in ankylosing spondylitis. Regarding the study as a whole: Some of the motif variants had earlier been found in reactive arthritis patients' fluid and blood. A motif in TCR beta, a set of eight highly homologous variants, appeared characteristic of ankylosing spondylitis blood. Reportedly, matched ankylosing spondylitis synovial fluid was significantly enriched for disease-linked clones. Clones linked to the disease showed a CD8+ phenotype. They occurred at relatively low frequencies in peripheral blood.

The chain combines TRBV7-2 with TRBJ1-4; D gene uncertain. Sequenced material: blood, either unsorted or a sorted T cell fraction (not recorded which). This TCR was sampled from a female donor with ankylosing spondylitis or in good health (not recorded which). The CDR3 nucleotides read TGTGCCGAACACCTTAATGAAAAACTGTTTTTT. This codes for CAEHLNEKLFF.